The 9 T cell receptor beta chains presented below share a single source sample, sequenced in a study of read filtering for tumor transcriptome and immune sequencing. From 400 to 450 ng of RNA, a library with molecular barcoded alpha/delta and beta/gamma adaptors was made. Each CDR3 protein is one row after TCRdb ran MiXCR on the reads. Here the sample spans about 130,000 distinct CDR3 sequences, about an eighth being singletons. Input material: a population of CD138-negative cells sorted from bone marrow. These receptors came from a donor aged 40 or over with multiple myeloma.

This clonotype was seen a few times. This may be a read error, as it is one base from a much larger clone. The chain links TRBV15 to TRBJ2-1; D might be TRBD1 or TRBD2, each matching 5 bases. The CDR3 loop spans 16 amino acids. Germline-derived CDR1 and CDR2 are LNHNV and YYDKDF (reference sequence). The CDR3 bases are TGTGCCGCCAGCAGAGAAAGAGGGACCCATCGCAATGAGCAGTTCTTC. Its protein is CAASRERGTHRNEQFF.

This clonotype was observed many times. The chain joins TRBV20-1 to TRBJ2-7; 9 bases are a match to TRBD2. The CDR3 has 14 residues. Trimming took 0 bases from V and 5 from J; bases not matched to a gene: 5. CDR1 and CDR2 from the germline V gene are DFQATT and SNEGSKA (reference sequence). The CDR3 is CSARDSGSFHEQYF. CDR3 sequence (DNA): TGCAGTGCTAGAGATAGCGGGAGTTTTCACGAGCAGTACTTC.

This clonotype was detected ten times or more. V usage is TRBV6-5 and J usage is TRBJ2-7; 8 bases map to TRBD1. Germline CDR1 and CDR2: MNHEY and SVGAGI. The trim removed 6 bases at V and 2 bases at J, leaving 9 bases unmatched. The CDR3 length is 15 residues. The CDR3 bases are TGTGCCAGCAGCCGGGACAGGTTGATTGCCTACGAGCAGTACTTC. Protein: CASSRDRLIAYEQYF.

This clonotype was observed at least ten times. V usage is TRBV27 and J usage is TRBJ1-6, with no clear D. The CDR3 spans 15 residues. Germline V lookup: CDR1 MNHEY, CDR2 SMNVEV (reference sequence). Trimming removed 9 bases at V and 0 bases at J, with 12 bases between. DNA for the CDR3: TGTGCCAGTAGGTCCCCGAGCTCCTATAATTCACCCCTCCACTTT. Translating gives CASRSPSSYNSPLHF.

A remark on this clonotype: A much larger clone sits a single nucleotide away, making a read error possible. V and J are TRBV29-1 and TRBJ2-1; D is unresolved. Between the trimmed V and J ends, which lost 4 bases and 8 bases, there was a span of 15 bases. Germline-derived CDR1 and CDR2 are SQVTM and ANQGSEA. The CDR3 runs 13 residues. In DNA form, the CDR3 reads TGCAGCGTTGCTTTGCTACCTTACGATGAGCAGTTCTTC. As protein: CSVALLPYDEQFF.

The chain joins TRBV7-2 to TRBJ1-2, with D possibly matching TRBD1 (6 bases). V lost 3 bases and J lost 0, with 11 bases in between. Germline lookup yields CDR1 SGHTA and CDR2 FQGNSA. The CDR3 covers 15 residues. CDR3 DNA sequence: TGTGCCAGCAGCTTGCAGGGGTTAGCTAACTATGGCTACACCTTC. This encodes CASSLQGLANYGYTF.

As for this clonotype: A clone one base away is much larger, so this may be a read error. The rearrangement uses TRBV19 and TRBJ2-2, with TRBD2 as a possible D gene (5 bases). CDR1 is LNHDA, CDR2 SQIVND, per germline (reference sequence). The CDR3 covers 15 residues. V was cut by 2 bases and J by 7 bases, with 14 bases left in between. CDR3 nucleotide sequence: TGTGCCAGTAGTATAAGGCTAGCCTTTGTCGGGGAGCTGTTTTTT. This translates into CASSIRLAFVGELFF. The full variable domain, with the rest looked up from reference TRBV19 and TRBJ2-2, is DGGITQSPKYLFRKEGQNVTLSCEQNLNHDAMYWYRQDPGQGLRLIYYSQIVNDFQKGDIAEGYSVSREKKESFPLTVTSAQKNPTAFYLCASSIRLAFVGELFFGEGSRLTVL.

About this clonotype itself: A much more abundant neighbour one base away suggests this may be a read error. The CDR3 end shows no conserved phenylalanine or tryptophan, and so a read error is likely. The chain is built from TRBV28 and TRBJ2-1; D tentatively fits TRBD1 or TRBD2 (5 bases each). The CDR3 totals 15 residues. Germline V gene sequence: CDR1 MDHEN, CDR2 SYDVKM. Between the trimmed V and J ends, which lost 6 bases and 4 bases, there was a span of 16 bases. The CDR3 DNA follows: TGTGCCAGCAGCTCCGGGACCGCCACTTACAATGAGCAGTTCCTC. Amino acid sequence: CASSSGTATYNEQFL.

Note on this clonotype: At one of its ends the junction is not consistent with the germline gene, which may arise from a read error. This chain joins TRBV19 and TRBJ2-1; 11 bases agree with TRBD2. This CDR3 is built from 17 residues. From germline, CDR1 is LNHDA and CDR2 SQIVND (reference sequence). The CDR3 loop reads CASSRTSGFSPYKEQFF. The CDR3 DNA reads TGTGCCAGTAGTCGGACTAGCGGGTTCAGCCCCTACAAGGAGCAGTTCTTC.